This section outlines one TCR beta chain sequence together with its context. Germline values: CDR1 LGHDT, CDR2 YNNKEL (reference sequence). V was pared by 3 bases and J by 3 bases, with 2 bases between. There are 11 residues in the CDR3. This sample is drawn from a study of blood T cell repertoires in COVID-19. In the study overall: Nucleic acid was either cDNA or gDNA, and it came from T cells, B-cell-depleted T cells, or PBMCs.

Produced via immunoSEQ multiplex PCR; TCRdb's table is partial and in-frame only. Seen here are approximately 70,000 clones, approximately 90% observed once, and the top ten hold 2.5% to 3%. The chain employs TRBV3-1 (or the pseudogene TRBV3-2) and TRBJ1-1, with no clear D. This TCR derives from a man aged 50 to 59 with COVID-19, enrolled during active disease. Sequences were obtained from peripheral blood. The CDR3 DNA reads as TGTGCCAGCAGCCACGACACTGAAGCTTTCTTT. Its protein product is CASSHDTEAFF.